These T cell receptor beta chains were read from a single sample in a study of early T cells in non-severe SARS-CoV-2 infection. One entry per CDR3 protein, called by TCRdb with MiXCR from the 5' RACE reads. The repertoire has 60,000 to 75,000 distinct CDR3 sequences, roughly 12% of them found once; the top ten carry 3.5% to 5.5%. The sample comprised whole blood. These receptors were obtained from an adult who was a healthcare worker with PCR-confirmed SARS-CoV-2 infection or an uninfected control (not recorded which). The CDR3 runs from the conserved cysteine through the conserved F or W. D genes are given only for firm matches. A clone size is listed for some rows: how often the clone was seen (once, few, many), or a class if it is expanded.

J gene,clone size,V gene,D gene,CDR3 DNA,CDR3 protein
TRBJ2-1,-,TRBV14,-,TGTGCCAGCAGCCAAGATCATGGGGCAGTTGGCTACAATGAGCAGTTCTTC,CASSQDHGAVGYNEQFF
TRBJ1-5,many,TRBV10-3,-,TGTGCCATCAGTGCGGCGGGGAGCAATCAGCCCCAGCATTTT,CAISAAGSNQPQHF
TRBJ1-1,few,TRBV27,TRBD1,TGTGCCAGCAGTCGAGGGGGCGCGACTGAAGCTTTCTTT,CASSRGGATEAFF
TRBJ1-3,many,TRBV28,TRBD1,TGTGCCAGCAGTAGTCATCCAGGGGGAAGCTCTGGAAACACCATATATTTT,CASSSHPGGSSGNTIYF
TRBJ1-3,-,TRBV18,TRBD1,TGTGCCAGCTCACGGATGGGACAGGGAGGAGGAAACACCATATATTTT,CASSRMGQGGGNTIYF
TRBJ1-6,many,TRBV7-9,-,TGTGCCAGCAGCTTAAAAACGGTGAATTCACCCCTCCACTTT,CASSLKTVNSPLHF
TRBJ2-1,many,TRBV20-1,TRBD1,TGCAGTGCTAGGGAAACGGGACAGGGGGCGCGTAATGAGCAGTTCTTC,CSARETGQGARNEQFF
TRBJ2-1,-,TRBV4-2,-,TGTGCCAGCAGCGAAGCGTCTCAGGGCGCAGGTGAGGACAATGAGCAGTTCTTC,CASSEASQGAGEDNEQFF
TRBJ1-3,-,TRBV25-1,TRBD1,TGTGCCAGCAGTGATAAGGACAGGGGTTCTGGAAACACCATATATTTT,CASSDKDRGSGNTIYF
TRBJ1-1,few,TRBV6-5,-,TGTGCCAGCAGTTACCAAGACGGGAGGACCACTGAAGCTTTCTTT,CASSYQDGRTTEAFF
TRBJ2-3,few,TRBV29-1,TRBD2,TGCAGCGTTGAACTGAGGAAGGGACTAGTAATTCAAGATACGCAGTATTTT,CSVELRKGLVIQDTQYF
TRBJ2-7,many,TRBV3-1,TRBD1,TGTGCCAGCAGCCAAGGAACAGGGGGCGAGCAGTACTTC,CASSQGTGGEQYF
TRBJ2-7,many,TRBV2,TRBD1,TGTGCCAGCAGTGCCTATCGACAGGGGTCCTACGAGCAGTACTTC,CASSAYRQGSYEQYF
TRBJ1-5,many,TRBV19,-,TGTGCCAGTAGTATCACCCGGCGGGGATTCAATCAGCCCCAGCATTTT,CASSITRRGFNQPQHF
TRBJ2-2,many,TRBV12-3/TRBV12-4,-,TGTGCCAGCAGTTCCTCCCCAGGGGCAGGGAAGTTCGGGGAGCTGTTTTTT,CASSSSPGAGKFGELFF
TRBJ1-2,many,TRBV28,TRBD1,TGTGCCAGCAGGCCCCTTGGACAGGGTAACTATGGCTACACCTTC,CASRPLGQGNYGYTF
TRBJ2-7,many,TRBV6-2/TRBV6-3,TRBD1,TGTGCCAGCAGGGGGACAGGATCCTACGAGCAGTACTTC,CASRGTGSYEQYF
TRBJ2-7,few,TRBV6-5,TRBD1,TGTGCCAGCACCTCGGGAGGGACAGGGGGGTTATACGAGCAGTACTTC,CASTSGGTGGLYEQYF
TRBJ2-3,few,TRBV5-1,TRBD2,TGCGCCAGCAGCTTACTAGCGGGGCTGAGCACAGATACGCAGTATTTT,CASSLLAGLSTDTQYF
TRBJ1-1,many,TRBV18,TRBD1,TGTGCCAGCTCGCCGACAGGGGACACTGAAGCTTTCTTT,CASSPTGDTEAFF
TRBJ1-2,-,TRBV3-1,TRBD1,TGTGCCAGCAGCCAAGAAAGAGGGACAGGGGAAGGCTACACCTTC,CASSQERGTGEGYTF
TRBJ2-3,few,TRBV7-9,-,TGTGCCAGCAGCTTAGTTGGCGGGAAGAGCACAGATACGCAGTATTTT,CASSLVGGKSTDTQYF